The 29 T cell receptor beta chains given below trace back to one sample, sequenced in a study of beta chain features in type 1 diabetes. Every bit of the isolated RNA underwent reverse transcription, so sequencing read expressed TCRB transcripts. Some clones are missing from TCRdb's copy, which holds only in-frame ones; the method was immunoSEQ multiplex PCR. This table has hundreds of thousands of clones, approximately 28% appearing once. Material for sequencing was naive CD4+ T cells from blood. The receptors here all came from a man younger than 35 in good health.

This chain joins TRBV7-9 and TRBJ2-5; D unclear. V lost 2 bases, J lost 2 bases, and 15 bases lay in between. Germline CDR1 SEHNR, CDR2 FQNEAQ (reference sequence). The CDR3 length is 16 residues. CDR3: CASSLTFYSAQETQYF. CDR3 DNA sequence: TGTGCCAGCAGCTTAACGTTTTACAGTGCACAAGAGACCCAGTACTTC.

The V gene is TRBV30, the J gene TRBJ2-7; D is possibly TRBD2 (5 bases). V was shortened by 8 bases and J by 0 bases, with 17 bases between the two germline ends. Germline V gene lookup returns CDR1 GTSNPN and CDR2 SVGIG (reference sequence). The CDR3 spans 14 residues. This chain's CDR3 is CAVGKDSSSYEQYF. In DNA form, the CDR3 reads TGTGCCGTTGGAAAGGACTCAAGCTCCTACGAGCAGTACTTC.

CDR3 region: CASSLRTGGIEQYF. The CDR3 nucleotides read TGCGCCAGCAGCCTGCGGACAGGGGGGATTGAGCAGTACTTC. The chain links TRBV4-3 to TRBJ2-7, with 10 bases aligning to TRBD1. V was clipped by 4 bases and J by 7 bases; unmatched bases: 7. Germline assignment: CDR1 LGHNA and CDR2 YSLEER. The CDR3 extends over 14 amino acids.

The V gene is TRBV7-2, the J gene TRBJ2-5, with 9 bases lining up with TRBD2. Looked up from germline, CDR1 is SGHTA and CDR2 is FQGNSA. Unmatched junction bases numbered 8, after V lost 6 bases and J lost 3 bases. The CDR3 totals 15 residues. The CDR3 DNA follows: TGTGCCAGCAGAACCTATAGCGGGAGTGAAGAGACCCAGTACTTC. As protein: CASRTYSGSEETQYF. The whole variable domain, filled in from reference TRBV7-2 and TRBJ2-5, reads GAGVSQSPSNKVTEKGKDVELRCDPISGHTALYWYRQSLGQGLEFLIYFQGNSAPDKSGLPSDRFSAERTGGSVSTLTIQRTQQEDSAVYLCASRTYSGSEETQYFGPGTRLLVL.

A few counts support this clone. The chain links TRBV7-9 to TRBJ1-4; D is possibly TRBD1 (5 bases). Trimming took off 5 bases at V and 8 bases at J, with 9 bases between the two ends. From germline, CDR1 is SEHNR and CDR2 FQNEAQ (reference sequence). This CDR3 comprises 12 residues. CDR3 loop: CASSVRDEKLFF. The CDR3 region has the DNA TGTGCCAGCAGCGTCCGGGACGAAAAACTGTTTTTT.

This clone turned up a few times. This same CDR3 is encoded by further DNA sequences in the sample. The V call is TRBV7-2, the J call TRBJ2-5, with unresolved D. This CDR3 spans 11 amino acids. Between the trimmed V and J ends, which lost 4 bases and 5 bases, there was a span of 5 bases. CDR1 is SGHTA, CDR2 FQGNSA, per germline. In DNA form, the CDR3 reads TGTGCCAGCAGCTCTGGGGAGACCCAGTACTTC. Translating gives CASSSGETQYF.

This sequence joins TRBV28 and TRBJ2-7, with D perhaps matching TRBD1 (6 bases). With 5 bases removed from V and 10 bases from J, the gap between germline ends came to 15 bases. This CDR3 comprises 12 residues. Germline V lookup: CDR1 MDHEN, CDR2 SYDVKM. DNA for the CDR3: TGTGCCAGCAGTCAGATTGACAGGAGCCAGTACTTC. Translating it yields CASSQIDRSQYF.

This clone was counted a single time. The chain carries TRBV9 and TRBJ2-3; D may be TRBD2 (5 bases). Germline CDR1 reads SGDLS; CDR2 reads YYNGEE. V lost 1 base and J lost 0, with 9 bases in between. The CDR3 is 15 residues long. The CDR3 nucleotides read TGTGCCAGCAGCGTACGAGAGGGCAGCACAGATACGCAGTATTTT. Translating it yields CASSVREGSTDTQYF.

CDR3 nucleotides: TGTGCCAGCAGCTTAGTGGAGACAGGGCTCACCGGGGAGCTGTTTTTT. The encoded protein is CASSLVETGLTGELFF. The gene calls are TRBV7-8 and TRBJ2-2; 7 bases map to TRBD1. This CDR3 comprises 16 residues. V gave up 1 base and J gave up 4 bases; unmatched junction bases: 6. Germline-derived CDR1 and CDR2 are SGHVS and FQNEAQ. The entire variable domain, with the rest obtained from reference TRBV7-8 and TRBJ2-2, is as follows: GAGVSQSPRYKVAKRGQDVALRCDPISGHVSLFWYQQALGQGPEFLTYFQNEAQLDKSGLPSDRFFAERPEGSVSTLKIQRTQQEDSAVYLCASSLVETGLTGELFFGEGSRLTVL.

This clone has just a few counts. The rearrangement joins TRBV27 to TRBJ2-1, with a possible D match to TRBD1 (5 bases). CDR3 length: 15 residues. The V gene's germline CDR1 is MNHEY and CDR2 SMNVEV (reference sequence). With 5 bases removed from V and 1 base from J, the gap between germline ends came to 12 bases. The CDR3 protein is CASSTIRVSYNEQFF. CDR3 bases: TGTGCCAGCAGTACAATCAGGGTTTCCTACAATGAGCAGTTCTTC.

Comments on this clone: Other nucleotide sequences in the sample specify the same CDR3. V gene TRBV2 combines with J gene TRBJ2-7; D is perhaps TRBD1 (6 bases). The V gene lost 4 bases and the J gene lost 0 bases, with 7 bases spanning the gap. The CDR3 loop spans 13 amino acids. CDR1 is SNHLY, CDR2 FYNNEI, per germline. The CDR3: CASSVDSSYEQYF. The CDR3 nucleotides read TGTGCCAGCAGTGTGGACAGCTCCTACGAGCAGTACTTC.

CDR3 amino acids: CAWSNRMGTEAFF. CDR3 coding DNA: TGTGCCTGGAGTAACAGGATGGGCACTGAAGCTTTCTTT. V usage is TRBV30 and J usage is TRBJ1-1; a possible D gene is TRBD1 (5 bases). The CDR3 has 13 residues. The germline V gene encodes CDR1 GTSNPN and CDR2 SVGIG (reference sequence). V was shortened by 2 bases and J by 4 bases, with 11 bases between the two germline ends.

This rearrangement joins TRBV18 to TRBJ2-7, with 7 bases fitting TRBD1. This CDR3 contains 14 residues. Germline V gene data show CDR1 as KGHSH and CDR2 as LQKENI. V lost 5 bases, J lost 5 bases, and 9 bases stayed unmatched. Here the CDR3 reads CASSIDGTVNEQYF. CDR3 DNA: TGTGCCAGCTCAATCGACGGGACAGTGAACGAGCAGTACTTC. The full variable domain, completed using reference TRBV18 and TRBJ2-7, is NAGVMQNPRHLVRRRGQEARLRCSPMKGHSHVYWYRQLPEEGLKFMVYLQKENIIDESGMPKERFSAEFPKEGPSILRIQQVVRGDSAAYFCASSIDGTVNEQYFGPGTRLTVT.

The genes are TRBV7-2 and TRBJ2-1, with 11 bases identical to TRBD2. The CDR3 is 15 amino acids. Germline V gene lookup returns CDR1 SGHTA and CDR2 FQGNSA. The trim removed 5 bases at V and 7 bases at J, leaving 7 bases unmatched. The CDR3 DNA reads TGTGCCAGCAGCGTGACTAGCGGGATTTGGAATGAGCAGTTCTTC. Translation: CASSVTSGIWNEQFF.

Of note for this clone: Other DNA sequences in the sample encode the same CDR3. The V call is TRBV30, the J call TRBJ2-1, with D hard to call. Germline lookup yields CDR1 GTSNPN and CDR2 SVGIG (reference sequence). V was trimmed by 3 bases and J by 0 bases, leaving 6 bases between them. CDR3 length equals 13 residues. CDR3 protein: CAWRRSSYNEQFF. The CDR3 nucleotides are TGTGCCTGGAGGCGTAGCTCCTACAATGAGCAGTTCTTC. Variable domain in full (rest from reference TRBV30 and TRBJ2-1): SQTIHQWPATLVQPVGSPLSLECTVEGTSNPNLYWYRQAAGRGLQLLFYSVGIGQISSEVPQNLSASRPQDRQFILSSKKLLLSDSGFYLCAWRRSSYNEQFFGPGTRLTVL.

The gene calls are TRBV28 and TRBJ2-6; D assignment may be TRBD1 or TRBD2 (5 bases each). V gave up 1 base and J gave up 0 bases, with 13 bases separating them. The CDR3 length is 18 residues. CDR1 and CDR2 from the germline V gene are MDHEN and SYDVKM. CDR3 sequence reads: CASSLSSGPGSGANVLTF. CDR3 in DNA: TGTGCCAGCAGTTTATCTTCGGGGCCCGGCTCTGGGGCCAACGTCCTGACTTTC.

This clone turned up a few times. CDR3 DNA: TGCAGCGTTAAGACTAGCGGGCAAGGCCCAGATACGCAGTATTTT. Its protein is CSVKTSGQGPDTQYF. The chain is built from TRBV29-1 and TRBJ2-3; 10 positions match TRBD2. V trimming: 5 bases; J trimming: 4 bases; junction bases outside the gene matches: 9. Per germline, CDR1 SQVTM and CDR2 ANQGSEA. The CDR3 is 15 amino acids.

The J gene is TRBJ2-7, the V gene TRBV4-3; 11 bases are a match to TRBD2. J gave up 7 bases and V 4 bases, and 21 bases lay outside the gene matches. The CDR3 contains 19 residues. CDR1 and CDR2 from the germline V gene are LGHNA and YSLEER. The CDR3 loop reads CASSPIPRTSGSGAREQYF. The CDR3 nucleotides read TGCGCCAGCAGCCCCATACCCAGGACTAGCGGGTCCGGGGCGAGGGAGCAGTACTTC.

In DNA form, the CDR3 reads TGTGCCAGCTCGTCCGGAGGGGAGCAGTTCTTC. It is translated as CASSSGGEQFF. The chain uses TRBV18 and TRBJ2-1; D might be TRBD2 (6 bases). Trimming removed 6 bases at V and 10 bases at J, with 10 bases between. Germline CDR1 and CDR2: KGHSH and LQKENI. The CDR3 spans 11 residues.

This sequence joins TRBV30 and TRBJ2-2; perhaps D is TRBD1 or TRBD2 (7 bases each). Trimming took off 4 bases at V and 1 base at J, with 13 bases between the two ends. The germline V gene encodes CDR1 GTSNPN and CDR2 SVGIG (reference sequence). CDR3 length equals 15 residues. The CDR3 is CAWKTGRVNTGELFF. In DNA form, the CDR3 reads TGTGCCTGGAAGACAGGGAGGGTGAACACCGGGGAGCTGTTTTTT.

The J gene is TRBJ2-3, the V gene TRBV6-5; 11 nucleotides agree with TRBD2. The CDR3 runs 15 residues. Per the germline V gene, CDR1 is MNHEY and CDR2 is SVGAGI. V dropped 6 bases and J dropped 5; count of bases not matched to a gene: 7. The CDR3 coding sequence is TGTGCCAGCAGGGCTAGCGGGAGGCCAGGAGATACGCAGTATTTT. It yields the protein CASRASGRPGDTQYF.

This clone was picked up a small number of times. The rearrangement links TRBV19 to TRBJ2-1; D uncertain. The length of the CDR3 is 9 residues. From germline, CDR1 is LNHDA and CDR2 SQIVND (reference sequence). Trimming cost V 8 bases and J 8 bases, with 4 bases left between them. The CDR3 sequence: CASGDEQFF. The CDR3 bases are TGTGCCAGTGGGGATGAGCAGTTCTTC.

This rearrangement joins TRBV6-1 to TRBJ2-5; D is unresolved. The germline CDR1 and CDR2 sequences are MNHNS and SASEGT. V was shortened by 4 bases and J by 2 bases, with 8 bases between the two germline ends. The CDR3 loop spans 13 amino acids. CDR3 nucleotide sequence: TGTGCCAGCAGTGGTCGGTCTCAAGAGACCCAGTACTTC. Translation: CASSGRSQETQYF.

This clone was found a few times. V and J are TRBV6-6 and TRBJ2-3, with no clear D. CDR1 is MNHNY and CDR2 is SVGAGI in the germline V gene (reference sequence). Trimming removed 6 bases at V and 0 bases at J, with 13 bases between. This CDR3 has 15 amino acids. CDR3 DNA: TGTGCCAGCAGCCCTTTTCGGGTGAGCACAGATACGCAGTATTTT. Its translation is CASSPFRVSTDTQYF.

The chain has TRBV10-3 and TRBJ2-7; D is possibly TRBD2 (5 bases). There are 14 residues in the CDR3. The ends were cut back, 2 bases at V and 7 bases at J, with 15 bases in the middle. Germline lookup yields CDR1 ENHRY and CDR2 SYGVKD. The CDR3 DNA reads TGTGCCATCAGTGAGCTGGCTAGCCGGTTGGAGCAGTACTTC. Protein: CAISELASRLEQYF.

The rearrangement joins TRBV10-3 to TRBJ2-7; 10 bases align to TRBD2. Germline CDR1 and CDR2: ENHRY and SYGVKD. Trimming cost V 3 bases and J 3 bases; bases outside gene matches: 14. The CDR3 has 18 residues. The CDR3 sequence: CAISEGGRSGRVYYEQYF. The CDR3 nucleotides read TGTGCCATCAGTGAAGGAGGGCGGAGCGGGAGGGTCTACTACGAGCAGTACTTC.

The genes are TRBV29-1 and TRBJ1-1; D unresolved. CDR3 size: 12 residues. CDR1 is SQVTM and CDR2 is ANQGSEA in the germline V gene. Deletions cut 4 bases from V and 0 bases from J, with 6 bases between. CDR3 nucleotides: TGCAGCGTTGTTTGGTTGAACACTGAAGCTTTCTTT. This sequence encodes CSVVWLNTEAFF.

In this sample, this clone turned up a few times. V and J are TRBV2 and TRBJ2-7; perhaps TRBD2 as D (5 bases). Germline lookup yields CDR1 SNHLY and CDR2 FYNNEI. The CDR3 sequence is 12 residues long. Trimming took 5 bases from V and 4 from J, leaving 9 bases between them. As DNA, the CDR3 is TGTGCCAGCAGTACGACGGGGTACGAGCAGTACTTC. Protein product: CASSTTGYEQYF.

This clone was seen just once. Other DNA sequences in this specimen translate into the identical CDR3. The J gene is TRBJ1-1, the V gene TRBV5-1; D remains unclear. Trimming stripped 4 bases from V and 1 base from J, with 11 bases between. The CDR3 has 14 amino acids. From germline, CDR1 is SGHRS and CDR2 YFSETQ. The CDR3 DNA reads as TGCGCCAGCAGCCCACGGGGAGGGAACACTGAAGCTTTCTTT. Amino acids: CASSPRGGNTEAFF.